The 23 T cell receptor beta chains listed next were all sequenced from one sample in a study of blood T cell repertoires in COVID-19. Clones were sequenced by immunoSEQ multiplex PCR, and TCRdb holds only the in-frame ones, with some missing. The sample has around 120,000 clones, about 88% seen once; the top ten hold more than 2%. The sequenced material came from peripheral blood. Receptors were obtained from a human donor in a cohort sampled during active COVID-19.

V and J are TRBV5-5 and TRBJ2-5; no firm D call. The V end was cut by 0 bases, the J end by 5 bases, with 11 bases between. This CDR3 is built from 14 residues. Germline V gene lookup returns CDR1 SGHKS and CDR2 YYEKEE (reference sequence). CDR3 amino acids: CASSLGGIGETQYF. The CDR3 bases are TGTGCCAGCAGCTTGGGAGGAATTGGGGAGACCCAGTACTTC.

This chain links TRBV15 with TRBJ1-4; TRBD1 agrees at 10 bases. J lost 10 bases, V lost 5 bases, and 10 bases had no gene match. The CDR3 covers 15 residues. CDR1 LNHNV and CDR2 YYDKDF come from the germline V gene (reference sequence). This chain's CDR3 is CATSSRQGAVGKLFF. DNA for the CDR3: TGTGCCACCAGCTCGAGACAGGGGGCGGTTGGAAAACTGTTTTTT. The full variable domain, completed using reference TRBV15 and TRBJ1-4, is DAMVIQNPRYQVTQFGKPVTLSCSQTLNHNVMYWYQQKSSQAPKLLFHYYDKDFNNEADTPDNFQSRRPNTSFCFLDIRSPGLGDTAMYLCATSSRQGAVGKLFFGSGTQLSVL.

This chain joins TRBV27 and TRBJ1-3, with 7 positions matching TRBD1. Germline CDR1 reads MNHEY; CDR2 reads SMNVEV (reference sequence). Losses at the gene ends were 6 bases for V and 3 bases for J; bases not matched to a gene: 8. CDR3 length: 15 amino acids. CDR3 bases: TGTGCCAGCAGAAGACAGGGCGGTCTTGGAAACACCATATATTTT. Encoded protein: CASRRQGGLGNTIYF.

The chain uses TRBV28 and TRBJ2-5; 8 nucleotides align to TRBD2. Germline V gene sequence: CDR1 MDHEN, CDR2 SYDVKM. CDR3 length: 15 residues. Unmatched junction bases numbered 8, after V lost 5 bases and J lost 3 bases. As DNA, the CDR3 is TGTGCCAGCAGTCCCCATAGAGCGGGGGAAGAGACCCAGTACTTC. Translation: CASSPHRAGEETQYF.

The gene calls are TRBV18 and TRBJ1-4; D call uncertain. The CDR3 runs 13 residues. Germline V gene sequence: CDR1 KGHSH, CDR2 LQKENI. The V and J ends lost 6 bases and 8 bases respectively, with 13 bases between them. CDR3 nucleotides: TGTGCCAGCTCGGGCAGGCGGGAGGAAAAACTGTTTTTT. Its translation is CASSGRREEKLFF.

The chain employs TRBV5-6 and TRBJ1-6; 9 positions match TRBD1. J lost 10 bases, V lost 4 bases, and 6 bases had no gene match. There are 14 residues in the CDR3. Germline V CDR1 and CDR2: SGHDT, YYEEEE. CDR3 sequence (DNA): TGTGCCAGCAGCCTGGACAGGGGTAAATCACCCCTCCACTTT. This encodes CASSLDRGKSPLHF. Drawing the rest from reference TRBV5-6 and TRBJ1-6, the complete variable domain is DAGVTQSPTHLIKTRGQQVTLRCSPKSGHDTVSWYQQALGQGPQFIFQYYEEEERQRGNFPDRFSGHQFPNYSSELNVNALLLGDSALYLCASSLDRGKSPLHFGNGTRLTVT.

This clone occurred a few times. The V gene is TRBV7-9, the J gene TRBJ2-2; TRBD1 agrees at 8 bases. The CDR3 sequence is 17 residues long. The germline CDR1 and CDR2 sequences are SEHNR and FQNEAQ (reference sequence). Trimming removed 2 bases from V and 3 bases from J; junction bases left unmatched: 8. The CDR3 bases are TGTGCCAGCAGCTTATGGCCCCGACAGGGGCACACCGGGGAGCTGTTTTTT. As protein: CASSLWPRQGHTGELFF.

V is TRBV11-2 and J is TRBJ1-2; possibly TRBD1 for D (6 bases). From germline, CDR1 is SGHAT and CDR2 FQNNGV. The CDR3 consists of 16 residues. V dropped 1 base and J dropped 6 bases, with 18 bases sitting between them. As DNA, the CDR3 is TGTGCCAGCAGCTTAGGGCCCTCGGGGGGCGCGGATGGCTACACCTTC. It yields the protein CASSLGPSGGADGYTF. Drawing the rest from reference TRBV11-2 and TRBJ1-2, the complete variable domain is EAGVAQSPRYKIIEKRQSVAFWCNPISGHATLYWYQQILGQGPKLLIQFQNNGVVDDSQLPKDRFSAERLKGVDSTLKIQPAKLEDSAVYLCASSLGPSGGADGYTFGSGTRLTVV.

This clone appeared a single time. The J gene is TRBJ1-5, the V gene TRBV6-2 or TRBV6-3, with a possible D match to TRBD1 (6 bases). The germline CDR1 and CDR2 sequences are MNHEY and SVGEGT. The CDR3 has 14 amino acids. Trimming took off 2 bases at V and 3 bases at J, with 8 bases between the two ends. The CDR3 is CASSYGGANQPQHF. CDR3 nucleotide sequence: TGTGCCAGCAGTTACGGGGGGGCCAATCAGCCCCAGCATTTT.

Only a few counts were recorded for this clone. The rearrangement joins TRBV11-2 to TRBJ2-2, with 7 bases identical to TRBD2. The CDR3 is 18 amino acids. With 0 bases clipped from V and 6 bases from J, the junction kept 13 bases outside the gene matches. Germline CDR1 reads SGHAT; CDR2 reads FQNNGV. The CDR3 loop is CASSLERLAALAAGELFF. In DNA form, the CDR3 reads TGTGCCAGCAGCTTAGAACGACTAGCCGCGCTGGCCGCCGGGGAGCTGTTTTTT.

The J gene is TRBJ2-1, the V gene TRBV27, with D tentatively TRBD1 (6 bases). Germline assignment: CDR1 MNHEY and CDR2 SMNVEV (reference sequence). This CDR3 is 13 amino acids long. The germline V and J ends were trimmed by 6 bases and 8 bases, with 14 bases remaining between them. The CDR3 reads CASRPGHLHEQFF. The DNA for the CDR3 is TGTGCCAGCAGACCGGGACACCTCCATGAGCAGTTCTTC.

This chain connects TRBV7-9 to TRBJ1-3; the match to TRBD1 covers 7 bases. This CDR3 is built from 18 residues. Per the germline V gene, CDR1 is SEHNR and CDR2 is FQNEAQ (reference sequence). Trimming removed 4 bases from V and 0 bases from J; junction bases left unmatched: 12. CDR3 residues: CASSSFLTGTYSGNTIYF. In DNA form, the CDR3 reads TGTGCCAGCAGCTCCTTCCTGACAGGGACTTACTCTGGAAACACCATATATTTT.

This chain links TRBV10-1 with TRBJ2-2; tentative D call: TRBD1 (6 bases). CDR3 size: 15 residues. CDR1 is WNHNN, CDR2 SYGVQD, per germline (reference sequence). V was shortened by 3 bases and J by 3 bases, with 11 bases between the two germline ends. The CDR3 coding sequence is TGCGCCAGCAGTGATACAGGGTTTGACACCGGGGAGCTGTTTTTT. Encoded protein: CASSDTGFDTGELFF.

The rearrangement uses TRBV4-3 and TRBJ2-7; 10 bases map to TRBD1. The CDR3 contains 18 residues. Trimming cost V 1 base and J 3 bases; bases outside gene matches: 12. Germline CDR1 is LGHNA and CDR2 is YSLEER. The CDR3 DNA reads TGCGCCAGCAGCCAAGTTCCCCTGACAGGGGGCTTAATCTACGAGCAGTACTTC. The encoded protein is CASSQVPLTGGLIYEQYF.

In nucleotides, the CDR3 is TGTGCCAGCAGCTCCACAGGCGCGTTGGGCAATGAGCAGTTCTTC. Protein sequence: CASSSTGALGNEQFF. The rearrangement joins TRBV7-2 to TRBJ2-1; the D gene is possibly TRBD1 (5 bases). V was shortened by 4 bases and J by 6 bases, with 16 bases between the two germline ends. The CDR3 sequence is 15 residues long. CDR1 SGHTA and CDR2 FQGNSA come from the germline V gene.

A note on this clone: The same CDR3 is also encoded by other DNA sequences in this sample. The rearrangement joins TRBV18 to TRBJ2-5; TRBD2 matches 7 bases. V lost 3 bases, J lost 4 bases, and 2 bases stayed unmatched. The CDR3 extends over 13 amino acids. Germline lookup yields CDR1 KGHSH and CDR2 LQKENI. In nucleotides, the CDR3 is TGTGCCAGCTCACCGGGCGGGGGAGAGACCCAGTACTTC. Its translation is CASSPGGGETQYF.

The rearrangement links TRBV20-1 to TRBJ2-1; D is unresolved. V was clipped by 3 bases and J by 5 bases, with 11 bases between them. This CDR3 is built from 13 residues. Germline V gene sequence: CDR1 DFQATT, CDR2 SNEGSKA (reference sequence). The CDR3 bases are TGCAGTGCTAGTTTTCTAGTGGACAATGAGCAGTTCTTC. It specifies CSASFLVDNEQFF.

This chain uses TRBV20-1 with TRBJ2-7, with unresolved D. Trimming took off 5 bases at V and 3 bases at J, with 5 bases between the two ends. The germline V gene encodes CDR1 DFQATT and CDR2 SNEGSKA (reference sequence). The CDR3 is 10 amino acids. CDR3 protein: CSAANYEQYF. The CDR3 nucleotides are TGCAGTGCTGCTAACTACGAGCAGTACTTC.

The chain uses TRBV5-1 and TRBJ2-1; 8 nucleotides line up with TRBD2. J was trimmed by 5 bases and V by 7 bases; bases with no gene match: 11. Germline CDR1 is SGHRS and CDR2 is YFSETQ. The CDR3 is made up of 15 amino acids. CDR3 coding DNA: TGCGCCAGCGGGGCGAGCGGGAGTCTTCACAATGAGCAGTTCTTC. Protein: CASGASGSLHNEQFF.

The genes are TRBV19 and TRBJ1-5; D is possibly TRBD1 (6 bases). V lost 3 bases to trimming and J lost 7 bases, with 10 bases between them. This CDR3 comprises 13 residues. The germline V gene has CDR1 LNHDA and CDR2 SQIVND (reference sequence). Written as DNA, the CDR3 is TGTGCCAGTAGTATGGCAGGGGACCAGCCCCAGCATTTT. It is translated as CASSMAGDQPQHF.

The V gene is TRBV6-2 or TRBV6-3, the J gene TRBJ1-2; tentatively, D is TRBD1 (6 bases). This CDR3 has 14 residues. Trimming cost V 5 bases and J 4 bases, with 14 bases left between them. CDR1 is MNHEY, CDR2 SVGEGT, per germline. This CDR3 is CASSPRGGLYGYTF. CDR3 nucleotides: TGTGCCAGCAGTCCCCGGGGGGGGCTCTATGGCTACACCTTC.

The chain couples TRBV2 to TRBJ1-5; TRBD1 agrees at 7 bases. Trimming cost V 5 bases and J 0 bases; bases outside gene matches: 4. There are 15 residues in the CDR3. Germline loops: CDR1 SNHLY, CDR2 FYNNEI. The CDR3 here is CASSPQGPSNQPQHF. CDR3 coding DNA: TGTGCCAGCAGTCCACAGGGGCCTAGCAATCAGCCCCAGCATTTT. The full variable domain, completed using reference TRBV2 and TRBJ1-5, is EPEVTQTPSHQVTQMGQEVILRCVPISNHLYFYWYRQILGQKVEFLVSFYNNEISEKSEIFDDQFSVERPDGSNFTLKIRSTKLEDSAMYFCASSPQGPSNQPQHFGDGTRLSIL.

The table lists this clone with a few counts. The chain joins TRBV7-2 to TRBJ1-6; D might be TRBD1 (6 bases). The germline V gene encodes CDR1 SGHTA and CDR2 FQGNSA. This CDR3 is built from 14 residues. V was pared by 8 bases and J by 8 bases, with 16 bases between. In DNA form, the CDR3 reads TGTGCCAGCGGATCTCAGGGGATTGATTCACCCCTCCACTTT. Amino acid sequence: CASGSQGIDSPLHF.